The 4 T cell receptor beta chains in this list originate from one sample, sequenced in a study of T cell responses to AZD1222 COVID-19 vaccine. Profiling relied on immunoSEQ multiplex PCR, and the TCRdb table lists in-frame clones only, not all of them. Counted here are 150,000 to 180,000 clones, 88% occurring once; the ten biggest clones make up roughly 2.9%. The sample in question was peripheral blood, obtained on day 0 of AZD1222 vaccination. The source of these receptors is an adult in good health.

The chain is built from TRBV28 and TRBJ2-7, with D unclear. Germline V gives CDR1 MDHEN, CDR2 SYDVKM. This CDR3 region has 11 residues. Trimming left V 8 bases short and J 3 bases short, with 8 bases between. The CDR3 DNA sequence: TGTGCCAGCCGCGGCCACTACGAGCAGTACTTC. Translation: CASRGHYEQYF.

V gene TRBV27 combines with J gene TRBJ2-3, with D unresolved. The V gene lost 6 bases and the J gene lost 9 bases, with 4 bases spanning the gap. The germline V gene encodes CDR1 MNHEY and CDR2 SMNVEV (reference sequence). There are 9 residues in the CDR3. CDR3 sequence reads: CASSGTQYF. CDR3 sequence (DNA): TGTGCCAGCAGCGGAACGCAGTATTTT.

A single count supports this clone. This chain links TRBV7-2 with TRBJ2-2; D possibly corresponds to TRBD1 (6 bases). The CDR3 is 16 residues long. The V end was cut by 5 bases, the J end by 5 bases, with 18 bases between. Germline loops: CDR1 SGHTA, CDR2 FQGNSA. The CDR3 bases are TGTGCCAGCAGCCAAAGGCAGGGGCCGGGGACCGGGGAGCTGTTTTTT. Translated: CASSQRQGPGTGELFF.

The chain has TRBV6-2 or TRBV6-3 and TRBJ1-5, with D possibly being TRBD1 (5 bases). Germline V gene data show CDR1 as MNHEY and CDR2 as SVGEGT. The CDR3 spans 13 residues. V shed 4 bases and J shed 4 bases, with 8 bases lying between them. The CDR3 region is CASSLGRNQPQHF. The CDR3 coding sequence is TGTGCCAGCAGTTTGGGGCGTAATCAGCCCCAGCATTTT.